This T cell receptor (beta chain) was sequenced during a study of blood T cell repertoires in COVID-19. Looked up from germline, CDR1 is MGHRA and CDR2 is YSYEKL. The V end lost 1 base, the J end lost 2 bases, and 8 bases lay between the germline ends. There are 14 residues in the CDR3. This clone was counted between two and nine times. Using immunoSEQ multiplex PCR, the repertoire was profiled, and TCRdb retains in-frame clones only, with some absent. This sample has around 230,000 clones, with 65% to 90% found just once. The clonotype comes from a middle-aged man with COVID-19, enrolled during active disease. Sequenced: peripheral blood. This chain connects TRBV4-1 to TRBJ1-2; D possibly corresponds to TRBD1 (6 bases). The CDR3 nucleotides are TGCGCCAGCAGCCAAGTGCAGGGGAACTATGGCTACACCTTC. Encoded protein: CASSQVQGNYGYTF.